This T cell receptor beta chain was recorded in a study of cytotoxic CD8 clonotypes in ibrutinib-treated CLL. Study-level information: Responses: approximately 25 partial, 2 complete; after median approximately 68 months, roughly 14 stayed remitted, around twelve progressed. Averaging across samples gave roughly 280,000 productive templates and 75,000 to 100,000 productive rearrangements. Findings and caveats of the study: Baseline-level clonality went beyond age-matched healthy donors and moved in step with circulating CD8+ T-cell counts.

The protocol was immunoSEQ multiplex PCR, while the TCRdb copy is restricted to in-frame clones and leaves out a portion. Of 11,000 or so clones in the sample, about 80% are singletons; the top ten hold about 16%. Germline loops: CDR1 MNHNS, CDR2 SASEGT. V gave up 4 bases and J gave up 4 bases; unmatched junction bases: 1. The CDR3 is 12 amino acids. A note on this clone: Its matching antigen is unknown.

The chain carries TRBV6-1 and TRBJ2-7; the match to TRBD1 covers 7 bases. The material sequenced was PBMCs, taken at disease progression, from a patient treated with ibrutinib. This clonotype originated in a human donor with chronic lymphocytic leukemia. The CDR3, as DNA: TGTGCCAGCAGTGGACAGGGTTACGAGCAGTACTTC. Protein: CASSGQGYEQYF.